The 18 T cell receptor beta chains presented below share a single source sample, sequenced in a study of blood T cell repertoires in COVID-19. Data came from immunoSEQ multiplex PCR; TCRdb stores just in-frame clones and leaves some out. The data hold roughly 100,000 clones, with roughly 87% observed a single time. The material sequenced was peripheral blood. All receptors derive from a woman of 80 years or more in a cohort sampled during active COVID-19.

The chain joins TRBV21-1 to TRBJ1-5; TRBD1 reflects the table's D call only, with no check against the DNA. TRBV21-1 is a pseudogene segment. CDR3 length: 17 amino acids. CDR3 in DNA: TGTGCCAGCAGCAAAAAGAGGGGGCTGGGGGCAGGTCAGCCCCAGCATTTT. Its protein product is CASSKKRGLGAGQPQHF.

V and J are TRBV11-2 and TRBJ1-2; D unresolved. The CDR3 length is 15 residues. V was clipped by 2 bases and J by 2 bases, with 12 bases between them. CDR1 and CDR2 (germline): SGHAT, FQNNGV. DNA for the CDR3: TGTGCCAGCAGCTTACAGAGGGTGGAGAACTATGGCTACACCTTC. Amino acids: CASSLQRVENYGYTF.

This clone was seen a few times. V gene TRBV11-2 combines with J gene TRBJ1-2; D uncertain. The germline gives CDR1 SGHAT, CDR2 FQNNGV. V gave up 5 bases and J gave up 0 bases, with 13 bases separating them. This CDR3 is 15 amino acids long. For the CDR3, the DNA is TGTGCCAGCAGCAGTCCCCGGAGAACTAACTATGGCTACACCTTC. Its translation is CASSSPRRTNYGYTF.

The chain links TRBV4-1 to TRBJ2-1, with 10 nucleotides matching TRBD2. The germline V gene has CDR1 MGHRA and CDR2 YSYEKL. Losses at the gene ends were 3 bases for V and 14 bases for J; bases not matched to a gene: 4. This CDR3 has 12 amino acids. In DNA, the CDR3 is TGCGCCAGCAGCCAGACAGCGGGAGGGGAGTTCTTC. Its protein is CASSQTAGGEFF.

V is TRBV24-1 and J is TRBJ1-2, with D possibly being TRBD1 (5 bases). The CDR3 totals 16 residues. Germline values: CDR1 KGHDR, CDR2 SFDVKD. Trimming pared 2 bases from V and 3 bases from J, leaving 15 bases between. CDR3 loop: CATSDSQGKGYYGYTF. Written as DNA, the CDR3 is TGTGCCACCAGTGATTCCCAGGGAAAGGGTTACTATGGCTACACCTTC.

This rearrangement joins TRBV12-5 to TRBJ2-7, with TRBD1 matching over 7 bases. CDR3 size: 13 residues. Germline V CDR1 and CDR2: LGHNT, FRNRAP. Trimming took 6 bases from V and 5 from J; bases not matched to a gene: 7. DNA for the CDR3: TGTGCTAGTGGCAAGAGGGGGCTCAACGAGCAGTACTTC. Translation: CASGKRGLNEQYF.

This rearrangement joins TRBV3-1 (or the pseudogene TRBV3-2) to TRBJ2-7; a possible D gene is TRBD2 (6 bases). Germline V lookup: CDR1 LGHDT, CDR2 YNNKEL (reference sequence). V was cut by 6 bases and J by 2 bases, with 8 bases left in between. This CDR3 has 12 residues. The CDR3 DNA sequence: TGTGCCAGCAGGGGAGGTACCTACGAGCAGTACTTC. Residues: CASRGGTYEQYF.

V gene TRBV24-1 combines with J gene TRBJ2-5; 8 nucleotides agree with TRBD2. Germline V gives CDR1 KGHDR, CDR2 SFDVKD. This CDR3 comprises 16 residues. V was pared by 1 base and J by 5 bases, with 8 bases of the junction left unmatched. The CDR3 here is CATSDLSGSKKETQYF. The CDR3 DNA sequence: TGTGCCACCAGTGATTTAAGCGGGAGTAAGAAGGAGACCCAGTACTTC.

The chain couples TRBV24-1 to TRBJ2-2; tentative D call: TRBD1 (6 bases). Germline-derived CDR1 and CDR2 are KGHDR and SFDVKD. V lost 2 bases and J 4 bases, leaving 13 bases between the germline ends. The length of the CDR3 is 16 residues. The CDR3, as DNA: TGTGCCACCAGTGATTCCCAGGGGCGCGGCACCGGGGAGCTGTTTTTT. This encodes CATSDSQGRGTGELFF.

The V and J genes are TRBV5-1 and TRBJ2-5; possibly TRBD1 for D (5 bases). CDR3 size: 15 residues. Between the trimmed V and J ends, which lost 0 bases and 1 base, there was a span of 10 bases. The germline CDR1 and CDR2 sequences are SGHRS and YFSETQ. CDR3 amino acids: CASSLGRGPQETQYF. The DNA for the CDR3 is TGCGCCAGCAGCTTGGGTAGGGGCCCCCAAGAGACCCAGTACTTC.

This rearrangement joins TRBV19 to TRBJ1-2; the D is unclear. The V gene lost 1 base and the J gene lost 2 bases, with 8 bases spanning the gap. This CDR3 is 14 amino acids long. Per the germline V gene, CDR1 is LNHDA and CDR2 is SQIVND (reference sequence). CDR3 nucleotide sequence: TGTGCCAGTAGTATAGCCAACAGCAACTATGGCTACACCTTC. Amino acid sequence: CASSIANSNYGYTF.

CDR3 nucleotides: TGTGCCAGCAGCTTATCTTTAGACACTGAAGCTTTCTTT. The encoded protein is CASSLSLDTEAFF. The J gene is TRBJ1-1, the V gene TRBV25-1; D unclear. V was shortened by 6 bases and J by 3 bases, with 11 bases between the two germline ends. CDR3 length equals 13 residues. Germline CDR1 MGHDK, CDR2 SYGVNS.

In this sample, this clone turned up a few times. This chain joins TRBV10-1 and TRBJ2-7, with TRBD2 identical over 11 bases. CDR3 length: 15 amino acids. V lost 0 bases and J lost 5; bases outside the gene matches: 3. CDR1 and CDR2 from the germline V gene are WNHNN and SYGVQD (reference sequence). The CDR3 region has the DNA TGCGCCAGCAGTGAGTCACTAGCGGGGGTTAACGAGCAGTACTTC. Protein product: CASSESLAGVNEQYF.

J is TRBJ1-2 and V is TRBV6-1; D call uncertain. V gave up 3 bases and J gave up 5 bases, with 7 bases separating them. Looked up from germline, CDR1 is MNHNS and CDR2 is SASEGT. CDR3 length: 12 residues. The CDR3 DNA sequence: TGTGCCAGCAGTGAGGCGGGGTATGGCTACACCTTC. This translates into CASSEAGYGYTF.

The V and J genes are TRBV5-1 and TRBJ2-5, with D possibly being TRBD1 (6 bases). Between the trimmed V and J ends, which lost 3 bases and 4 bases, there was a span of 16 bases. The CDR3 totals 15 residues. CDR1 and CDR2 from the germline V gene are SGHRS and YFSETQ. In DNA form, the CDR3 reads TGCGCCAGCAGCTCGTCCCAGGGGAGTGGAGAGACCCAGTACTTC. Translated: CASSSSQGSGETQYF.

The V call is TRBV11-2, the J call TRBJ1-6; 7 bases are shared with TRBD1. CDR1 and CDR2 from the germline V gene are SGHAT and FQNNGV. The CDR3 is 14 residues long. V lost 7 bases to trimming and J lost 8 bases; unmatched junction nucleotides: 8. Written as DNA, the CDR3 is TGTGCCAGCACCCCCGGGACAGCCTATTCACCCCTCCACTTT. It translates to CASTPGTAYSPLHF.

In DNA form, the CDR3 reads TGTGCCAGCAGTACTACAGGGGGCGGGAACACTGAAGCTTTCTTT. It specifies CASSTTGGGNTEAFF. V gene TRBV28 combines with J gene TRBJ1-1; 9 bases fit TRBD1. V gave up 5 bases and J gave up 1 base; unmatched junction bases: 5. CDR3 length equals 15 residues. The V gene's germline CDR1 is MDHEN and CDR2 SYDVKM.

The V gene is TRBV14, the J gene TRBJ2-4; 7 bases fit TRBD1. The CDR3 spans 17 residues. The V segment lost 4 bases and the J segment 6 bases; nucleotides outside the gene matches: 15. Germline V gene lookup returns CDR1 SGHDN and CDR2 FVKESK. The CDR3 protein is CASSPSLGLAGGNIQYF. Written as DNA, the CDR3 is TGTGCCAGCAGCCCCTCCCTAGGGTTAGCAGGGGGAAACATTCAGTACTTC. The full variable domain, completed using reference TRBV14 and TRBJ2-4, is EAGVTQFPSHSVIEKGQTVTLRCDPISGHDNLYWYRRVMGKEIKFLLHFVKESKQDESGMPNNRFLAERTGGTYSTLKVQPAELEDSGVYFCASSPSLGLAGGNIQYFGAGTRLSVL.